Each of the 19 T cell receptor beta chains below was sequenced from the same sample in a study of blood T cells in healthy people across ages. A second about 7 to 12 cycle PCR used barcoded and J-beta primers. TCRdb re-derived calls from the 5' RACE reads in MiXCR, one entry per CDR3 protein. The data show 1.6 million or so distinct CDR3 sequences, about 31% seen once. Sequencing used blood. The source is a woman aged 25 to 39 in good health.

This chain links TRBV7-9 with TRBJ2-3, with D maybe TRBD2 (5 bases). Trimming took off 6 bases at V and 2 bases at J, with 21 bases between the two ends. The CDR3 covers 17 residues. Germline-derived CDR1 and CDR2 are SEHNR and FQNEAQ (reference sequence). The CDR3 reads CASSFMTPRENTDTQYF. In DNA, the CDR3 is TGTGCCAGCAGTTTCATGACCCCTCGGGAAAACACAGATACGCAGTATTTT.

This clonotype appeared a few times. V usage is TRBV2 and J usage is TRBJ2-3; D is perhaps TRBD2 (6 bases). The CDR3 totals 14 residues. The ends were cut back, 0 bases at V and 6 bases at J, with 10 bases in the middle. Germline CDR1 is SNHLY and CDR2 is FYNNEI. CDR3 nucleotide sequence: TGTGCCAGCAGTGAAGCTAGCGGAACCGATACGCAGTATTTT. Its protein product is CASSEASGTDTQYF.

The genes are TRBV27 and TRBJ2-5; 12 bases line up with TRBD1. The CDR3 loop spans 19 amino acids. The V gene end was trimmed by 7 bases and the J gene end by 11 bases; junction bases not matched to a gene: 26. Looked up from germline, CDR1 is MNHEY and CDR2 is SMNVEV (reference sequence). CDR3 sequence: CASNTQTGTGGVSIAGQYF. The CDR3 region has the DNA TGTGCCAGCAACACACAAACCGGGACAGGGGGCGTTTCTATAGCCGGGCAGTACTTC.

This clonotype has a handful of counts. The chain uses TRBV20-1 and TRBJ2-7, with D possibly matching TRBD1 (5 bases). Trimming removed 7 bases at V and 2 bases at J, with 12 bases between. Per the germline V gene, CDR1 is DFQATT and CDR2 is SNEGSKA (reference sequence). The CDR3 runs 12 residues. The CDR3 bases are TGCAGTGTAAAACAGGTAACCTACGAGCAGTACTTC. Translating gives CSVKQVTYEQYF.

V gene TRBV24-1 combines with J gene TRBJ2-1; no clear D gene. V dropped 4 bases and J dropped 10 bases, with 10 bases sitting between them. There are 12 residues in the CDR3. Germline CDR1 and CDR2: KGHDR and SFDVKD. The CDR3 sequence: CATSENLGEQFF. The CDR3 region has the DNA TGTGCCACCAGTGAAAACTTAGGGGAGCAGTTCTTC.

The chain couples TRBV20-1 to TRBJ2-7; D is uncertain. Germline V gene data show CDR1 as DFQATT and CDR2 as SNEGSKA (reference sequence). CDR3 length: 14 amino acids. V was clipped by 2 bases and J by 1 base, with 12 bases between them. CDR3: CSARSQSRSYEQYF. The CDR3 region has the DNA TGCAGTGCTAGATCTCAGTCTAGATCCTACGAGCAGTACTTC.

The V and J genes are TRBV15 and TRBJ2-5; 7 positions match TRBD1. The CDR3 runs to 14 residues. V dropped 8 bases and J dropped 5; count of bases not matched to a gene: 11. Germline V gene sequence: CDR1 LNHNV, CDR2 YYDKDF (reference sequence). CDR3 nucleotide sequence: TGTGCCACCGGGGAGACAGGGCTTGGGGAGACCCAGTACTTC. It specifies CATGETGLGETQYF.

A few counts support this clonotype. The genes are TRBV12-3 or TRBV12-4 and TRBJ2-5, with 10 bases lining up with TRBD2. The CDR3 has 15 amino acids. J lost 3 bases, V lost 8 bases, and 9 bases had no gene match. In nucleotides, the CDR3 is TGTGCCAGCGGGCCTAGCGGGAGAAGGGAAGAGACCCAGTACTTC. Amino acid sequence: CASGPSGRREETQYF.

J is TRBJ1-2 and V is TRBV3-1; 7 bases are shared with TRBD1. The CDR3 has 16 amino acids. Germline trimming cut 2 bases from V and 7 bases from J; bases unmatched to any gene: 13. The germline V gene has CDR1 LGHDT and CDR2 YNNKEL (reference sequence). This CDR3 is CASSQRERQGSVGYTF. For the CDR3, the DNA is TGTGCCAGCAGCCAAAGGGAACGACAGGGCTCCGTTGGCTACACCTTC.

Only a few counts were recorded for this clonotype. The chain combines TRBV27 with TRBJ2-1; 10 bases fit TRBD2. The CDR3 length is 16 residues. CDR1 MNHEY and CDR2 SMNVEV come from the germline V gene (reference sequence). V lost 5 bases, J lost 2 bases, and 6 bases stayed unmatched. CDR3 residues: CASSGPGLAPYNEQFF. CDR3 DNA: TGTGCCAGCAGTGGACCGGGACTAGCGCCCTACAATGAGCAGTTCTTC.

This clonotype has a handful of counts. This chain uses TRBV27 with TRBJ2-4; 14 nucleotides align to TRBD2. The CDR3 covers 18 residues. V shed 6 bases, J shed 1 base, and the junction held 8 bases outside the gene matches. The germline V gene has CDR1 MNHEY and CDR2 SMNVEV (reference sequence). The CDR3 is CASSWGLAGVTAKNIQYF. In DNA form, the CDR3 reads TGTGCCAGCAGCTGGGGACTAGCGGGGGTAACGGCCAAAAACATTCAGTACTTC.

The V call is TRBV7-3, the J call TRBJ2-3, with a possible D match to TRBD1 (6 bases). V gave up 5 bases and J gave up 5 bases, with 17 bases separating them. The CDR3 loop spans 15 amino acids. Germline V gene lookup returns CDR1 SGHTA and CDR2 FQGTGA. DNA for the CDR3: TGTGCCAGCAGCAATACACAGGGATCTTTAGATACGCAGTATTTT. Encoded protein: CASSNTQGSLDTQYF.

V usage is TRBV7-8 and J usage is TRBJ2-1; tentatively, D is TRBD1 or TRBD2 (5 bases each). Trimming removed 7 bases from V and 0 bases from J, with 16 bases in between. Germline loops: CDR1 SGHVS, CDR2 FQNEAQ. The length of the CDR3 is 16 residues. The DNA of the CDR3 is TGTGCCAGCACCCGCCCCGAGGGGAGCTCCTACAATGAGCAGTTCTTC. Translating gives CASTRPEGSSYNEQFF.

This clonotype turned up a few times. The gene calls are TRBV6-2 or TRBV6-3 and TRBJ1-1, with D hard to call. This CDR3 is built from 15 residues. Germline V gene data show CDR1 as MNHEY and CDR2 as SVGEGT. Trimming stripped 6 bases from V and 0 bases from J, with 14 bases between. CDR3 DNA: TGTGCCAGCAGAGCCACGGGCAGATTGAACACTGAAGCTTTCTTT. Protein sequence: CASRATGRLNTEAFF.

The V and J genes are TRBV7-6 and TRBJ1-1; 10 bases match TRBD1. The CDR3 length is 16 residues. The V gene end was trimmed by 4 bases and the J gene end by 5 bases; junction bases not matched to a gene: 10. Germline V CDR1 and CDR2: SGHVS, FNYEAQ. CDR3 in DNA: TGTGCCAGCAGCTGGCCGGGACAGGGGTTCGATACTGAAGCTTTCTTT. Its translation is CASSWPGQGFDTEAFF.

This sequence joins TRBV9 and TRBJ1-6; D gene ambiguous. Germline V gene data show CDR1 as SGDLS and CDR2 as YYNGEE. The CDR3 spans 14 residues. V shed 0 bases and J shed 6 bases, with 7 bases lying between them. The CDR3, as DNA: TGTGCCAGCAGCGTAGCTCCGGTTAATTCACCCCTCCACTTT. Protein product: CASSVAPVNSPLHF.

This chain links TRBV5-1 with TRBJ2-3; perhaps TRBD2 as D (5 bases). The CDR3 covers 14 residues. V was shortened by 3 bases and J by 3 bases, with 11 bases between the two germline ends. Germline CDR1 and CDR2: SGHRS and YFSETQ. This CDR3 reads CASSSPRRTDTQYF. CDR3 DNA: TGCGCCAGCAGCTCACCCAGGAGGACAGATACGCAGTATTTT.

Turning to this clonotype: This sequence may be a read error, since a much larger clone differs from it by one base. The rearrangement joins TRBV15 to TRBJ2-3, with 10 bases lining up with TRBD2. The CDR3 runs to 17 residues. CDR1 is LNHNV, CDR2 YYDKDF, per germline (reference sequence). CDR3 sequence reads: CATSRDSLAGDTDTEYF. CDR3 sequence (DNA): TGTGCCACCAGCAGAGATTCTCTAGCGGGGGACACAGATACGGAGTATTTT.

The CDR3 region is CASSPEKRESRNEQFF. As DNA, the CDR3 is TGTGCCAGCAGTCCCGAGAAGCGGGAGTCCCGGAATGAGCAGTTCTTC. The chain is built from TRBV12-3 or TRBV12-4 and TRBJ2-1; 8 positions agree with TRBD2. The CDR3 covers 16 residues. The ends lost 5 bases at V and 7 bases at J; junction bases unmatched: 13.